These 9 T cell receptor beta chains were sequenced from one sample in a study of blood T cell repertoires in COVID-19. Here immunoSEQ multiplex PCR was the method, and the copy in TCRdb shows in-frame clones only, minus some. The profile shows under 250,000 clones, more than 75% of them singletons. Specimen: PBMCs or T cells enriched from blood (not recorded which). These receptors came from a man in his thirties or forties with acute COVID-19.

The chain is built from TRBV27 and TRBJ2-1; TRBD1 matches 7 bases. The germline V gene has CDR1 MNHEY and CDR2 SMNVEV (reference sequence). V shed 8 bases and J 7 bases; nucleotides not matched to a gene: 11. This CDR3 has 14 amino acids. CDR3 sequence: CASGRTGPTNEQFF. The CDR3 bases are TGTGCCAGCGGGCGGACAGGCCCGACTAATGAGCAGTTCTTC.

The genes are TRBV5-1 and TRBJ1-5; D gene ambiguous. This CDR3 contains 16 residues. V was trimmed by 1 base and J by 4 bases, leaving 15 bases between them. The germline V gene encodes CDR1 SGHRS and CDR2 YFSETQ. For the CDR3, the DNA is TGCGCCAGCAGCTTGTACGGTATTGGGAGGAATCAGCCCCAGCATTTT. Protein: CASSLYGIGRNQPQHF.

In DNA, the CDR3 is TGTGCTAGTGGATTCCAGGGGGCGAGCAGGAACACTGAAGCTTTCTTT. Protein product: CASGFQGASRNTEAFF. V is TRBV12-5 and J is TRBJ1-1; TRBD1 agrees at 8 bases. This CDR3 is built from 16 residues. Losses at the gene ends were 6 bases for V and 1 base for J; bases not matched to a gene: 10. Germline V gives CDR1 LGHNT, CDR2 FRNRAP.

Regarding this clone: Other nucleotide sequences from this sample produce the same CDR3. The CDR3 sequence: CASSVDQGAKETQYF. CDR3 DNA sequence: TGTGCCAGCAGCGTAGACCAGGGGGCCAAAGAGACCCAGTACTTC. This chain joins TRBV9 and TRBJ2-5; 8 bases match TRBD1. The V segment lost 0 bases and the J segment 3 bases; nucleotides outside the gene matches: 4. CDR1 and CDR2 (germline): SGDLS, YYNGEE. The CDR3 extends over 15 amino acids.

The gene calls are TRBV18 and TRBJ1-2, with 9 positions matching TRBD1. The CDR3 covers 16 residues. From germline, CDR1 is KGHSH and CDR2 LQKENI. V lost 0 bases to trimming and J lost 7 bases; unmatched junction nucleotides: 9. CDR3 sequence reads: CASSPPKGQGNRGYTF. CDR3 DNA: TGTGCCAGCTCACCACCGAAGGGACAGGGTAATCGTGGCTACACCTTC.

The table lists this clone with a few counts. The chain recombines TRBV2 with TRBJ1-2, with D maybe TRBD1 (6 bases). V dropped 6 bases and J dropped 3 bases, with 14 bases sitting between them. Germline CDR1 reads SNHLY; CDR2 reads FYNNEI. The CDR3 consists of 14 residues. CDR3 coding DNA: TGTGCCAGCAGCGATGTAGGACAGTACTATGGCTACACCTTC. Encoded protein: CASSDVGQYYGYTF. Looking up the rest from reference TRBV2 and TRBJ1-2 gives the full variable domain: EPEVTQTPSHQVTQMGQEVILRCVPISNHLYFYWYRQILGQKVEFLVSFYNNEISEKSEIFDDQFSVERPDGSNFTLKIRSTKLEDSAMYFCASSDVGQYYGYTFGSGTRLTVV.

This clone was recorded once. The chain carries TRBV5-4 and TRBJ2-5; the D gene is possibly TRBD1 (6 bases). CDR3 length: 16 residues. CDR1 and CDR2 from the germline V gene are SGHNT and YYREEE (reference sequence). The ends were cut back, 0 bases at V and 1 base at J, with 13 bases in the middle. The CDR3: CASSLGLSQGQETQYF. The CDR3 nucleotides read TGTGCCAGCAGCTTGGGGCTCTCACAGGGCCAAGAGACCCAGTACTTC. The variable domain in full, with the rest retrieved from reference TRBV5-4 and TRBJ2-5, is ETGVTQSPTHLIKTRGQQVTLRCSSQSGHNTVSWYQQALGQGPQFIFQYYREEENGRGNFPPRFSGLQFPNYSSELNVNALELDDSALYLCASSLGLSQGQETQYFGPGTRLLVL.

The chain employs TRBV2 and TRBJ1-6; TRBD1 matches at 7 bases. Germline V gene lookup returns CDR1 SNHLY and CDR2 FYNNEI. There are 12 residues in the CDR3. V was clipped by 8 bases and J by 5 bases; unmatched bases: 0. DNA for the CDR3: TGTGCCAGCGGGACAGATAATTCACCCCTCCACTTT. Translation gives CASGTDNSPLHF.

The V and J genes are TRBV5-1 and TRBJ1-3; D uncertain. The CDR3 totals 14 residues. From germline, CDR1 is SGHRS and CDR2 YFSETQ. V dropped 0 bases and J dropped 3 bases, with 7 bases sitting between them. The chain's CDR3 is CASSLVSLGNTIYF. The CDR3 nucleotides are TGCGCCAGCAGCTTGGTATCTCTTGGAAACACCATATATTTT.